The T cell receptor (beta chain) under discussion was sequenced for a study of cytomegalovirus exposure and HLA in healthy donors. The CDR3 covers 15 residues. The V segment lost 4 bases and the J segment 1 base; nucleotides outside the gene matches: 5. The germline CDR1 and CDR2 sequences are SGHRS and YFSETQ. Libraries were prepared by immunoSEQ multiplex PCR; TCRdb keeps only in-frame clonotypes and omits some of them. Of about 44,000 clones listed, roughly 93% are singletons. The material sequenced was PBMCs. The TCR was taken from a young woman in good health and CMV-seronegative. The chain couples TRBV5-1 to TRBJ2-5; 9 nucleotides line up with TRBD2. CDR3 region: CASSPRAGGQETQYF. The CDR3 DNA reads TGCGCCAGCAGCCCCAGAGCGGGGGGCCAAGAGACCCAGTACTTC.